Listed below are T cell receptor beta chains from one sample, sequenced in a study of shared clonotypes between healthy human individuals. Profiling relied on immunoSEQ multiplex PCR, and the TCRdb table lists in-frame clones only, not all of them. The sample records about 1.5 million clones, 95% to 99% being singletons. Sequenced material: naive CD4+ T cells sorted from blood. These receptors all stem from a man aged 25-45 years in good health. CDR3s include the opening cysteine and the closing phenylalanine or tryptophan. The D gene is left open where the match is weak. The size of a clone is reported for some rows only, either as once, few or many, or as a class for expanded clones.

V gene,clone size,D gene,J gene,CDR3 DNA,CDR3 protein
TRBV5-1,.,.,TRBJ1-1,TGCGCCAGCAGCAAGGACGACAGAAACACTGAAGCTTTCTTT,CASSKDDRNTEAFF
TRBV2,.,.,TRBJ2-1,TGTGCCAGAGACATACGCTCCTACAATGAGCAGTTCTTC,CARDIRSYNEQFF
TRBV4-1,once,.,TRBJ1-2,TGCGCCAGCAGCCCGAGTTTCCCGGGGGACTATGGCTACACCTTC,CASSPSFPGDYGYTF
TRBV9,.,TRBD1,TRBJ1-1,TGTGCCAGCAGCCCCCGGACAGGGCAGGGGGATGAAGCTTTCTTT,CASSPRTGQGDEAFF
TRBV11-2,.,.,TRBJ1-2,TGTGCCAGCAGCTTCACAGATTACTATGGCTACACCTTC,CASSFTDYYGYTF
TRBV5-1,.,TRBD1,TRBJ1-4,TGCGCCAGCAGCTTTAGGCAGGGGGACGAAAAACTGTTTTTT,CASSFRQGDEKLFF
TRBV25-1,.,.,TRBJ2-7,TGTGCCAGCAGTGAAACCGGGACGGAAAGCTCCTACGAGCAGTACTTC,CASSETGTESSYEQYF
TRBV19,.,.,TRBJ1-5,TGTGCCAGCCGAGAGAGGAAACAACAGCCCCAGCATTTT,CASRERKQQPQHF
TRBV9,.,TRBD2,TRBJ2-1,TGTGCCAGCAGCGTACAGAGCGGGGATTACAATGAGCAGTTCTTC,CASSVQSGDYNEQFF
TRBV6-6,.,TRBD1,TRBJ2-5,TGTGCCAGCGGGCGGACAGGGGGGGAGACCCAGTACTTC,CASGRTGGETQYF
TRBV7-2,.,.,TRBJ2-5,TGTGCCAGCAGCCCCCACGAGACCCAGTACTTC,CASSPHETQYF
TRBV5-1,.,.,TRBJ2-6,TGCGCCAGTTCGCCTGCGGCCATCATCTCTGGGGCCAACGTCCTGACTTTC,CASSPAAIISGANVLTF
TRBV5-5,once,.,TRBJ1-4,TGTGCCAGCAGCTTGAGCCCTAGACTGAATGAAAAACTGTTTTTT,CASSLSPRLNEKLFF
TRBV9,once,TRBD1,TRBJ2-7,TGTGCCAGCAGCGTAGGCCCCGGGACAGGGAGCTCCTACGAGCAGTACTTC,CASSVGPGTGSSYEQYF
TRBV7-8,.,.,TRBJ1-4,TGTGCCAGCAGCTTAGCGGTCACTCCTAGGGATGAAAAACTGTTTTTT,CASSLAVTPRDEKLFF
TRBV7-9,.,.,TRBJ2-4,TGTGCCAGCAGCTTGCCTCCCGAGGGAAACATTCAGTACTTC,CASSLPPEGNIQYF
TRBV5-1,.,TRBD2,TRBJ2-1,TGCGCCAGCAGCTTTAGCGGGAGGGCCTCCTACAATGAGCAGTTCTTC,CASSFSGRASYNEQFF
TRBV4-3,.,TRBD2,TRBJ2-1,TGCGCCAGCAGCTCGGGACTAGCGTTTGGAGATGAGCAGTTCTTC,CASSSGLAFGDEQFF
TRBV18,.,.,TRBJ2-5,TGTGCCAGCTCACCACTTGACTCGAAGACCCAGTACTTC,CASSPLDSKTQYF
TRBV6-5,.,.,TRBJ2-7,TGTGCCAGCAGTTCGGGGTTCGAGCAGTACTTC,CASSSGFEQYF
TRBV11-3,.,.,TRBJ2-2,TGTGCCAGCAGCCCGACGAGGAACACCGGGGAGCTGTTTTTT,CASSPTRNTGELFF
TRBV7-8,.,TRBD2,TRBJ2-7,TGTGCCAGCAGCTTGGAGCCGGGACTAGCGGGAACCTACGAGCAGTACTTC,CASSLEPGLAGTYEQYF
TRBV7-8,.,TRBD1,TRBJ2-1,TGTGCCAGCAGAATCGAGGGGGCGAATATCAATGAGCAGTTCTTC,CASRIEGANINEQFF
TRBV7-8,.,TRBD1,TRBJ1-3,TGTGCCAGCAGCTTAGATCTTTTCCTGACAGGGGACTCTGGAAACACCATATATTTT,CASSLDLFLTGDSGNTIYF
TRBV5-1,.,.,TRBJ1-1,TGCGCCAGCAGCCCGGACAGCGCGAACACTGAAGCTTTCTTT,CASSPDSANTEAFF
TRBV7-8,.,TRBD2,TRBJ2-5,TGTGCCAGCAGCTTAGGACTAGCGGGCAACCAAGAGACCCAGTACTTC,CASSLGLAGNQETQYF
TRBV7-9,.,.,TRBJ1-1,TGTGCCAGCAGCTATACAGGGATGAACACTGAAGCTTTCTTT,CASSYTGMNTEAFF
TRBV19,.,TRBD2,TRBJ2-7,TGTGCCAGTAGTAGTTCCGGGAGGTCTTTCTACGAGCAGTACTTC,CASSSSGRSFYEQYF
TRBV2,.,.,TRBJ2-1,TGTGCCAGCAGTGAATCGGCGATCAATGAGCAGTTCTTC,CASSESAINEQFF
TRBV10-1,.,TRBD2,TRBJ2-2,TGCGCCAGCAGTGGGAAGCGGGGCACCGGGGAGCTGTTTTTT,CASSGKRGTGELFF
TRBV11-2,.,TRBD2,TRBJ2-3,TGTGCCAGCAGCTTTTACGGGCCCGTGCGGGGGAGCACAGATACGCAGTATTTT,CASSFYGPVRGSTDTQYF
TRBV18,.,.,TRBJ2-7,TGTGCCAGCTCACCACGGGGAGGCTACGAGCAGTACTTC,CASSPRGGYEQYF
TRBV29-1,.,.,TRBJ1-1,TGCAGCGTTGGCCCTGAGGGCAGGGTGTCCACTGAAGCTTTCTTT,CSVGPEGRVSTEAFF
TRBV2,.,TRBD1,TRBJ2-7,TGTGCCAGCACTTGGACAGGGAACAACGAGCAGTACTTC,CASTWTGNNEQYF
TRBV11-3,.,.,TRBJ2-3,TGTGCCAGCAGCTTAACTAGCCAAGATACGCAGTATTTT,CASSLTSQDTQYF
TRBV5-5,.,.,TRBJ2-2,TGTGCCAGCAGGCCCGGACGGGTAAACACCGGGGAGCTGTTTTTT,CASRPGRVNTGELFF
TRBV11-1,.,.,TRBJ2-5,TGTGCCAGCAGCCACGGTTCGGGCCAGTACTTC,CASSHGSGQYF
TRBV7-8,.,.,TRBJ2-7,TGTGCCAGCAGTTCGACCTTGTACCCTCGTGAGCAGTACTTC,CASSSTLYPREQYF
TRBV28,once,.,TRBJ1-5,TGTGCCAGCAGTTTTCGGGATAGCAATCAGCCCCAGCATTTT,CASSFRDSNQPQHF
TRBV9,.,TRBD1,TRBJ2-7,TGTGCCAGCAGCGTAGGAGGGACAGGGCTATCCTGGCGGCAGTACTTC,CASSVGGTGLSWRQYF
TRBV11-3,.,TRBD2,TRBJ2-1,TGTGCCAGCAGCTTAGATCTAGCGGGAGCCCACAATGAGCAGTTCTTC,CASSLDLAGAHNEQFF
TRBV11-2,.,.,TRBJ2-7,TGTGCCAGCAGCTCCTCCGGGACTGGCTACGAGCAGTACTTC,CASSSSGTGYEQYF
TRBV18,.,.,TRBJ2-5,TGTGCCAGCTCACCAACAGAACAAGAGACCCAGTACTTC,CASSPTEQETQYF
TRBV7-2,.,TRBD2,TRBJ2-7,TGTGCCAGCAGCCCGGGGGGGGCGGGAGGCTACGAGCAGTACTTC,CASSPGGAGGYEQYF
TRBV19,.,TRBD1,TRBJ2-1,TGTGCCAGTAGTCGGACCGGGACAGGGGCTCTGAATGAGCAGTTCTTC,CASSRTGTGALNEQFF